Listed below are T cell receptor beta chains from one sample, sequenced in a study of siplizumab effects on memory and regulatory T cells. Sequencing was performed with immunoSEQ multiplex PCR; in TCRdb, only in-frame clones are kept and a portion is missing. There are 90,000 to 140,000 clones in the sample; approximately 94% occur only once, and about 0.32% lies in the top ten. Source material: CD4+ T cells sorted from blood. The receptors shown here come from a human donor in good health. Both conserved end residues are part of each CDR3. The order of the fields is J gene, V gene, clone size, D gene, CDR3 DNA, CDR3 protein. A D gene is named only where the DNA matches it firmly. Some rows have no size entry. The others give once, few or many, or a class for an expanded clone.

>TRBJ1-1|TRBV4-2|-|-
TGTGCCAGCAGCCAAGATGGGGTTGGGGGCATGAACACTGAAGCTTTCTTT
CASSQDGVGGMNTEAFF
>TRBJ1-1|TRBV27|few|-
TGTGCCAGCCTACTCAATGTCGATGGGACTGAAGCTTTCTTT
CASLLNVDGTEAFF
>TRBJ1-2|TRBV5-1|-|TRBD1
TGCGCCAGCAGCTTGGGCGGGACAGGGGCGAACTATGGCTACACCTTC
CASSLGGTGANYGYTF
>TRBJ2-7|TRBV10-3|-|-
TGTGCCATCAGGAGTCAGGGGTTCCCCTACGAGCAGTACTTC
CAIRSQGFPYEQYF
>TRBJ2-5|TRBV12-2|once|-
TGTGCAAGTCGCTTAGAATCGGGACAGGGCGGTCGCCAAGAGACCCAGTACTTC
CASRLESGQGGRQETQYF
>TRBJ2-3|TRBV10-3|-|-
TGTGCCATCAGTGATTTTAGTGCGAGGGCCCTCACAGATACGCAGTATTTT
CAISDFSARALTDTQYF
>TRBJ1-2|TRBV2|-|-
TGTGCCAGCTTGGGCATCGCCTATGGCTACACCTTC
CASLGIAYGYTF
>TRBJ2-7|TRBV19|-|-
TGTGCCAGTAGCAGGACTGGCGGGAATCTCGAGCAGTACTTC
CASSRTGGNLEQYF
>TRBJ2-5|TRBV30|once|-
TGTGCCTGGAGTGATTTGACCCAGTACTTC
CAWSDLTQYF
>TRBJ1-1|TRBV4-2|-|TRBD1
TGTGCCAGCAGCCAGGGACAGGGAGCGAACACTGAAGCTTTCTTT
CASSQGQGANTEAFF
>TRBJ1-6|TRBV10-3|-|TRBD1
TGTGCCATTCGGACAGGGGCTGCCTATAATTCACCCCTCCACTTT
CAIRTGAAYNSPLHF
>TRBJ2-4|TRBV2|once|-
TGTGCCAGCAGTGAGGGCCCGACAGCGGGAAACATTCAGTACTTC
CASSEGPTAGNIQYF
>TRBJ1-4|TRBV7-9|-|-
TGTGCCAGCAGCCTGCAAGGGGAAAAACTGTTTTTT
CASSLQGEKLFF
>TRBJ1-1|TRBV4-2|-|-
TGTGCCAGCAGCCAAGTGAAGAGAGGGGAAACTGAAGCTTTCTTT
CASSQVKRGETEAFF
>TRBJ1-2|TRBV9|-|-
TGTGCCAGCAGCCCCACTGGGACGGTCTATGGCTACACCTTC
CASSPTGTVYGYTF
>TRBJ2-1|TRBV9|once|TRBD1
TGTGCCAGCAGCGTAGCCCGGGACAGGGTGGGAGATGAGCAGTTCTTC
CASSVARDRVGDEQFF
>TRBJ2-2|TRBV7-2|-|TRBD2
TGTGCCAGCAGCCCAACTAGCGGCGGGGAGCTGTTTTTT
CASSPTSGGELFF
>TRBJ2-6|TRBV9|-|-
TGTGCCAGCAGCGACCTTGGGGCCAACGTCCTGACTTTC
CASSDLGANVLTF
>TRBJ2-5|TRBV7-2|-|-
TGTGCCAGCAGCTTACAGGGGGGCATCCAAGAGACCCAGTACTTC
CASSLQGGIQETQYF
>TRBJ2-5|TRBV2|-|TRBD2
TGTGCCAGCAGGCAGCTAGCGGGAGTCCCAGAGACCCAGTACTTC
CASRQLAGVPETQYF
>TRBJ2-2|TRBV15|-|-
TGTGCCACCAGCTCTTTTTTGGGGGGGCTGGGCACCGGGGAGCTGTTTTTT
CATSSFLGGLGTGELFF
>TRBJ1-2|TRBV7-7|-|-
TGTGCTAGCAGCCCTTTCGAGGCAGGCGTGAGCTACACCTTC
CASSPFEAGVSYTF
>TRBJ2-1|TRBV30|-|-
TGTGCCTGGTCTCTTGAGGCTATCTACAATGAGCAGTTCTTC
CAWSLEAIYNEQFF
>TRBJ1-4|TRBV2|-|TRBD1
TGTGCCAGCACCCCGGACAGGGGAGGTTTCGAAAAACTGTTTTTT
CASTPDRGGFEKLFF
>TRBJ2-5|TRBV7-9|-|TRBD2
TGTGCCAGCAGCTTAGGACTAGCGGGAGGCCTCCAAGAGACCCAGTACTTC
CASSLGLAGGLQETQYF
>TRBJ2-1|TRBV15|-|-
TGTGCCACCAGCAGAGGGCTAAATGGGGGCGATGAGCAGTTCTTC
CATSRGLNGGDEQFF
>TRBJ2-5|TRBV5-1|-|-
TGCGCCAGCAGCCCGGGACAAGAGACCCAGTACTTC
CASSPGQETQYF
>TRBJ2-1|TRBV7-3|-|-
TGTGCCAGCAGCTTAACTCCCTCTCCGGATGAGCAGTTCTTC
CASSLTPSPDEQFF
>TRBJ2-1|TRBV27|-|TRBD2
TGTGCCAGCCGACTAGCGGCGCACAATGAGCAGTTCTTC
CASRLAAHNEQFF
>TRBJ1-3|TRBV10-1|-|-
TGCGCCAGCAGTGAGGGACTTGGCTCTGGAAACACCATATATTTT
CASSEGLGSGNTIYF
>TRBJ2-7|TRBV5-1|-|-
TGCGCCAGCAGCTTGGATGTATCGGGGTACGAGCAGTACTTC
CASSLDVSGYEQYF
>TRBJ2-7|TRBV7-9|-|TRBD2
TGTGCCAGCAGCCCCGGGACTAGCGGGGCCTACGAGCAGTACTTC
CASSPGTSGAYEQYF
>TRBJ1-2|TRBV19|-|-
TGTGCCAGTACCTTCGGGGATCGGGGTTATGGCTACACCTTC
CASTFGDRGYGYTF
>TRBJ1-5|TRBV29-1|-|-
TGCAGCGTTGTCCTGGGGGGCAATCAGCCCCAGCATTTT
CSVVLGGNQPQHF
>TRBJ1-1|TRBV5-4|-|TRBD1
TGTGCCAGCAGCAATAACAGGGGGCTGGGCACTGAAGCTTTCTTT
CASSNNRGLGTEAFF
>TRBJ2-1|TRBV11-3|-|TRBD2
TGTGCCAGCAGCTCGACTAGCGGGGCCAGCTCCTACAATGAGCAGTTCTTC
CASSSTSGASSYNEQFF
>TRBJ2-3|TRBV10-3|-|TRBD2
TGTGCCATCAGTGAGTCAAGCGGGGGGCTAACAGATACGCAGTATTTT
CAISESSGGLTDTQYF
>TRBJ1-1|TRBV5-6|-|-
TGTGCCAGCAGCCCCCGCGTTGGGACGACCACTGAAGCTTTCTTT
CASSPRVGTTTEAFF
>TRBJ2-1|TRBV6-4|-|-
TGTGCCAGCAGCCTAAAGACAGGTTCTCAGCAGTTCTTC
CASSLKTGSQQFF
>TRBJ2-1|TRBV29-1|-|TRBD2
TGCAGCGTTGAAGGATGGCTAGCGGGAGTTCGCCCCTACAATGAGCAGTTCTTC
CSVEGWLAGVRPYNEQFF
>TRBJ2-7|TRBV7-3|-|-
TGTGCCAGCAGCTCGGAGCCCCAGCAGTACTTC
CASSSEPQQYF
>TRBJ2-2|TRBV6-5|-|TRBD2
TGTGCCAGCAGTTCCCTCCCCGGGAGGGCCTTGGGGGAGCTGTTTTTT
CASSSLPGRALGELFF
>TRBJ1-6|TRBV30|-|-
TGTGCCTGGGAAGGTTCCTATAATTCACCCCTCCACTTT
CAWEGSYNSPLHF
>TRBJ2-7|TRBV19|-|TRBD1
TGTGCCAGTAGTCCGGACAGGGGGCCCTACGAGCAGTACTTC
CASSPDRGPYEQYF
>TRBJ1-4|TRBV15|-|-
TGTGCCACAGGAGAAACAACTAATGAAAAACTGTTTTTT
CATGETTNEKLFF
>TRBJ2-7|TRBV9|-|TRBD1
TGTGCCAGCAGCCCCGGGACAGGGGGCTACTACGAGCAGTACTTC
CASSPGTGGYYEQYF
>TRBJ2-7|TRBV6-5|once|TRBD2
TGTGCCAGCACCGTAGCGGGACCAGCAATGGGCGAGCAGTACTTC
CASTVAGPAMGEQYF
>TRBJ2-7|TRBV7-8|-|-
TGTGCCAGCAGCCCCGAGGGGGGGCCGATCTACGAGCAGTACTTC
CASSPEGGPIYEQYF